These 26 T cell receptor beta chains came from one sample sequenced in a study of beta chain features in type 1 diabetes. Study-wide findings and caveats: All four CD4+ subsets from Type 1 diabetes patients carried moderately but significantly shorter TCRB CDR3s.

Their recognized antigens are unknown. Sequencing targeted expressed TCRB transcripts, as all isolated RNA had been reverse transcribed. Here immunoSEQ multiplex PCR was the method, and the copy in TCRdb shows in-frame clones only, minus some. Here the sample spans approximately 50,000 clones, under 55% being singletons. Material for sequencing was Tregs from blood. These receptors came from a man aged 25-45 years with type 1 diabetes.

The DNA for the CDR3 is TGTGCCAGCAGTCCGGGACTAGCGTCCAATGAGCAGTTCTTC. Its protein is CASSPGLASNEQFF. The chain combines TRBV28 with TRBJ2-1, with 10 bases identical to TRBD2. V dropped 5 bases and J dropped 6; count of bases not matched to a gene: 4. Germline values: CDR1 MDHEN, CDR2 SYDVKM. This CDR3 has 14 residues.

V and J are TRBV7-3 and TRBJ2-3; 8 nucleotides align to TRBD1. The germline CDR1 and CDR2 sequences are SGHTA and FQGTGA. The CDR3 is made up of 15 amino acids. Trimming at V came to 5 bases and at J to 2 bases, leaving 6 bases not matched to a gene. The CDR3 DNA reads TGTGCCAGCAGCCCCGGACAGGGAAACACAGATACGCAGTATTTT. It encodes CASSPGQGNTDTQYF.

CDR3 sequence: CASSSERDQETQYF. CDR3 DNA sequence: TGCGCCAGCAGCTCAGAGCGGGACCAAGAGACCCAGTACTTC. The chain couples TRBV5-1 to TRBJ2-5, with a weak D call TRBD2 (6 bases). The CDR3 covers 14 residues. Germline V gives CDR1 SGHRS, CDR2 YFSETQ. The V end was cut by 3 bases, the J end by 0 bases, with 9 bases between.

The J gene is TRBJ1-4, the V gene TRBV7-2, with a tentative D call TRBD1 (5 bases). This CDR3 has 15 amino acids. Germline V gene data show CDR1 as SGHTA and CDR2 as FQGNSA. The V end lost 5 bases, the J end lost 0 bases, and 10 bases lay between the germline ends. The CDR3 DNA is TGTGCCAGCAGCCGTCGGGGGGCAACTAATGAAAAACTGTTTTTT. Protein product: CASSRRGATNEKLFF. The full variable domain, rest sourced from reference TRBV7-2 and TRBJ1-4, is GAGVSQSPSNKVTEKGKDVELRCDPISGHTALYWYRQSLGQGLEFLIYFQGNSAPDKSGLPSDRFSAERTGGSVSTLTIQRTQQEDSAVYLCASSRRGATNEKLFFGSGTQLSVL.

This clone was observed a handful of times. The rearrangement uses TRBV4-3 and TRBJ1-2; 9 bases map to TRBD1. The germline gives CDR1 LGHNA, CDR2 YSLEER. The CDR3 runs 15 residues. V gave up 3 bases and J gave up 4 bases; unmatched junction bases: 6. CDR3 coding DNA: TGCGCCAGCAGCCAGGACAGGGGTTTAGGCTATGGCTACACCTTC. It is translated as CASSQDRGLGYGYTF.

This chain connects TRBV4-1 to TRBJ2-3; 10 nucleotides line up with TRBD1. The ends lost 6 bases at V and 2 bases at J; junction bases unmatched: 5. Germline CDR1 is MGHRA and CDR2 is YSYEKL. This CDR3 comprises 15 residues. For the CDR3, the DNA is TGCGCCAGCAGTTCGGACAGGGGGATCACAGATACGCAGTATTTT. Its translation: CASSSDRGITDTQYF.

The V and J genes are TRBV6-6 and TRBJ2-1, with D possibly being TRBD1 (6 bases). The germline CDR1 and CDR2 sequences are MNHNY and SVGAGI (reference sequence). The CDR3 covers 15 residues. V was shortened by 7 bases and J by 3 bases, with 16 bases between the two germline ends. The CDR3 sequence: CASNPQGPDYNEQFF. The CDR3 DNA reads as TGTGCCAGCAACCCACAGGGTCCGGACTACAATGAGCAGTTCTTC.

V usage is TRBV6-5 and J usage is TRBJ2-7; D might be TRBD2 (8 bases). Germline assignment: CDR1 MNHEY and CDR2 SVGAGI. The CDR3 loop spans 14 amino acids. V lost 7 bases to trimming and J lost 3 bases, with 16 bases between them. The chain's CDR3 is CASNPGGGVYEQYF. The CDR3 bases are TGTGCCAGCAACCCGGGAGGGGGCGTCTACGAGCAGTACTTC.

The rearrangement joins TRBV29-1 to TRBJ2-3, with D possibly being TRBD2 (6 bases). V lost 1 base and J 1 base, leaving 12 bases between the germline ends. CDR3 length: 15 amino acids. CDR1 is SQVTM and CDR2 is ANQGSEA in the germline V gene. The CDR3 loop reads CSVEGVGGGTDTQYF. The DNA for the CDR3 is TGCAGCGTTGAAGGCGTGGGAGGCGGCACAGATACGCAGTATTTT.

A few counts support this clone. The chain has TRBV11-1 and TRBJ2-6; D possibly corresponds to TRBD1 (6 bases). The germline CDR1 and CDR2 sequences are SGHAT and FQDESV (reference sequence). The CDR3 sequence is 18 residues long. Trimming pared 5 bases from V and 1 base from J, leaving 18 bases between. Here the CDR3 DNA reads TGTGCCAGCAGCCAACGGACAGTTTCGAAATCTGGGGCCAACGTCCTGACTTTC. Protein sequence: CASSQRTVSKSGANVLTF.

The genes are TRBV30 and TRBJ2-1, with a possible D match to TRBD2 (6 bases). The germline CDR1 and CDR2 sequences are GTSNPN and SVGIG (reference sequence). Deletions cut 3 bases from V and 9 bases from J, with 9 bases between. The length of the CDR3 is 11 residues. CDR3 residues: CAWRERVEQFF. CDR3 in DNA: TGTGCCTGGAGGGAGCGGGTTGAGCAGTTCTTC.

In this sample, this clone turned up a few times. The gene calls are TRBV7-9 and TRBJ2-5, with D possibly TRBD2 on 5 matching bases. The germline V gene encodes CDR1 SEHNR and CDR2 FQNEAQ (reference sequence). The V and J ends lost 5 bases and 5 bases respectively, with 9 bases between them. The length of the CDR3 is 12 residues. CDR3 amino acids: CASSPEGETQYF. The CDR3 bases are TGTGCCAGCAGCCCAGAGGGTGAGACCCAGTACTTC.

This chain connects TRBV5-1 to TRBJ1-1; 7 bases agree with TRBD1. V lost 5 bases, J lost 7 bases, and 8 bases stayed unmatched. The germline CDR1 and CDR2 sequences are SGHRS and YFSETQ. This CDR3 spans 13 amino acids. CDR3 loop: CASRKTGVGEAFF. The CDR3 region has the DNA TGCGCCAGCAGGAAAACAGGGGTGGGTGAAGCTTTCTTT. The full variable domain, with the rest looked up from reference TRBV5-1 and TRBJ1-1, is KAGVTQTPRYLIKTRGQQVTLSCSPISGHRSVSWYQQTPGQGLQFLFEYFSETQRNKGNFPGRFSGRQFSNSRSEMNVSTLELGDSALYLCASRKTGVGEAFFGQGTRLTVV.

The V call is TRBV18, the J call TRBJ1-2; weak D call: TRBD1 (5 bases). Per germline, CDR1 KGHSH and CDR2 LQKENI. The CDR3 is made up of 16 amino acids. Trimming cost V 0 bases and J 2 bases, with 13 bases left between them. The chain's CDR3 is CASSPPAGEDNYGYTF. For the CDR3, the DNA is TGTGCCAGCTCACCACCGGCGGGGGAGGACAACTATGGCTACACCTTC.

The chain recombines TRBV10-3 with TRBJ2-7; 10 nucleotides line up with TRBD1. The germline V gene has CDR1 ENHRY and CDR2 SYGVKD. This CDR3 comprises 14 residues. J was trimmed by 7 bases and V by 9 bases; bases with no gene match: 12. This CDR3 reads CAIKPGTGELEQYF. CDR3 nucleotide sequence: TGTGCCATAAAACCCGGGACAGGGGAGTTGGAGCAGTACTTC.

This clone was observed a single time. This sequence joins TRBV18 and TRBJ2-1, with D perhaps matching TRBD1 (5 bases). The CDR3 spans 15 residues. V shed 3 bases and J shed 3 bases, with 12 bases lying between them. Germline CDR1 reads KGHSH; CDR2 reads LQKENI. CDR3 in amino acids: CASSPPRDSYNEQFF. The DNA of the CDR3 is TGTGCCAGCTCACCCCCCAGGGATAGCTACAATGAGCAGTTCTTC.

This clone has more than one count but fewer than ten. The chain is built from TRBV10-3 and TRBJ1-1; perhaps TRBD1 as D (6 bases). This CDR3 is built from 14 residues. The germline V and J ends were trimmed by 10 bases and 3 bases, with 18 bases remaining between them. Per germline, CDR1 ENHRY and CDR2 SYGVKD. CDR3 protein: CATLGQPYDTEAFF. DNA for the CDR3: TGTGCCACCCTAGGACAGCCCTACGACACTGAAGCTTTCTTT.

The V and J genes are TRBV7-6 and TRBJ2-2; 9 positions agree with TRBD1. Germline V lookup: CDR1 SGHVS, CDR2 FNYEAQ. Trimming cost V 6 bases and J 2 bases; bases outside gene matches: 7. CDR3 length equals 16 residues. The CDR3 here is CASSRTGGQNTGELFF. CDR3 in DNA: TGTGCCAGCAGTCGAACAGGGGGCCAAAACACCGGGGAGCTGTTTTTT.

This clone was counted a few times. The chain carries TRBV11-2 and TRBJ2-1; 16 bases are shared with TRBD2. Germline assignment: CDR1 SGHAT and CDR2 FQNNGV. The CDR3 runs 17 residues. J was trimmed by 7 bases and V by 4 bases; bases with no gene match: 7. CDR3 region: CASSYGTSGRARNEQFF. The CDR3 DNA is TGTGCCAGCAGCTACGGGACTAGCGGGAGGGCCAGAAATGAGCAGTTCTTC. Full variable domain (outside the CDR3, taken from reference TRBV11-2 and TRBJ2-1): EAGVAQSPRYKIIEKRQSVAFWCNPISGHATLYWYQQILGQGPKLLIQFQNNGVVDDSQLPKDRFSAERLKGVDSTLKIQPAKLEDSAVYLCASSYGTSGRARNEQFFGPGTRLTVL.

In this sample, this clone turned up a few times. Other DNA sequences in this specimen translate into the identical CDR3. The chain uses TRBV9 and TRBJ2-2; 9 bases map to TRBD2. V was pared by 0 bases and J by 6 bases, with 3 bases of the junction left unmatched. The CDR3 extends over 15 amino acids. Germline loops: CDR1 SGDLS, CDR2 YYNGEE. CDR3 loop: CASSVVAGGPGELFF. CDR3 bases: TGTGCCAGCAGCGTAGTTGCGGGAGGGCCCGGGGAGCTGTTTTTT.

This clone was observed a few times. The J gene is TRBJ2-1, the V gene TRBV28, with TRBD1 matching 9 bases. The CDR3 is 15 amino acids. Looked up from germline, CDR1 is MDHEN and CDR2 is SYDVKM. Trimming cost V 2 bases and J 7 bases; bases outside gene matches: 6. CDR3 in DNA: TGTGCCAGCAGTTTAACAGGGGGCGCGAGGAATGAGCAGTTCTTC. Amino acids: CASSLTGGARNEQFF.

The chain uses TRBV20-1 and TRBJ2-5; D uncertain. The V end was cut by 6 bases, the J end by 0 bases, with 2 bases between. CDR1 is DFQATT and CDR2 is SNEGSKA in the germline V gene (reference sequence). The CDR3 runs to 10 residues. The CDR3 sequence is CSAYQETQYF. CDR3 coding DNA: TGCAGTGCCTACCAAGAGACCCAGTACTTC.

This clone was detected many times. The chain recombines TRBV7-9 with TRBJ2-7; TRBD1 agrees at 8 bases. V trimming: 5 bases; J trimming: 2 bases; junction bases outside the gene matches: 8. The CDR3 has 15 residues. The V gene's germline CDR1 is SEHNR and CDR2 FQNEAQ (reference sequence). This chain's CDR3 is CASSPFGTGAYEQYF. CDR3 DNA: TGTGCCAGCAGCCCCTTTGGGACAGGAGCCTACGAGCAGTACTTC.

V gene TRBV28 combines with J gene TRBJ2-1; 7 bases are shared with TRBD2. The CDR3 contains 17 residues. The V and J ends lost 5 bases and 3 bases, in that order; junction bases with no gene match: 13. In germline, CDR1 is MDHEN, CDR2 SYDVKM. CDR3 sequence reads: CASSPSGIIAGYNEQFF. CDR3 nucleotide sequence: TGTGCCAGCAGTCCCTCGGGTATAATAGCGGGCTACAATGAGCAGTTCTTC. Drawing the rest from reference TRBV28 and TRBJ2-1, the complete variable domain is DVKVTQSSRYLVKRTGEKVFLECVQDMDHENMFWYRQDPGLGLRLIYFSYDVKMKEKGDIPEGYSVSREKKERFSLILESASTNQTSMYLCASSPSGIIAGYNEQFFGPGTRLTVL.

The J gene is TRBJ2-1, the V gene TRBV2, with 10 bases aligning to TRBD2. The CDR3 runs 18 residues. From germline, CDR1 is SNHLY and CDR2 FYNNEI. The ends lost 2 bases at V and 2 bases at J; junction bases unmatched: 9. The CDR3 DNA follows: TGTGCCAGCAGTGAAACCACGGGTAGCGGGAGGCCCTACAATGAGCAGTTCTTC. Residues: CASSETTGSGRPYNEQFF.

This clone was detected a few times. The chain couples TRBV19 to TRBJ1-4; 7 bases line up with TRBD1. The germline V gene encodes CDR1 LNHDA and CDR2 SQIVND (reference sequence). J was trimmed by 4 bases and V by 10 bases; bases with no gene match: 9. CDR3 length: 14 residues. The CDR3 nucleotides read TGTGCCACCGGGCGGACAGGATTTAATGAAAAACTGTTTTTT. It translates to CATGRTGFNEKLFF.